This is a list of T cell receptor beta chains from one sample in a study of blood T cell repertoires in COVID-19. Sequenced by immunoSEQ multiplex PCR; TCRdb stores in-frame clones only, minus some. The sample includes roughly 410,000 clones, approximately 89% of them seen just once. The sequencing input was peripheral blood. The receptors here all came from a woman aged 55 to 70 with COVID-19, enrolled during active disease. CDR3s include the opening cysteine and the closing phenylalanine or tryptophan. The D gene is left open where the match is weak. Clone sizes are given selectively: once, few, many, or a class where the clone is expanded.

D gene: NA; V gene: TRBV5-1; J gene: TRBJ2-5; clone size: NA; CDR3 DNA: TGCGCCAGCAGCGAATCCCGGACAGACCGTATAGAGACCCAGTACTTC; CDR3 protein: CASSESRTDRIETQYF
D gene: NA; V gene: TRBV29-1; J gene: TRBJ1-1; clone size: NA; CDR3 DNA: TGCAGCGTTGAAGACTGGGCCACCAGATCTTTCTTT; CDR3 protein: CSVEDWATRSFF
D gene: TRBD1; V gene: TRBV5-8; J gene: TRBJ2-2; clone size: NA; CDR3 DNA: TGTGCCAGCAGCACAAACCAGGGGGCCGGCACCGGGGAGCTGTTTTTT; CDR3 protein: CASSTNQGAGTGELFF
D gene: TRBD1; V gene: TRBV28; J gene: TRBJ1-6; clone size: NA; CDR3 DNA: TGTGCCAGCAGTTCAGACAGGGCTGGGGGCGGTTCACCCCTCCACTTT; CDR3 protein: CASSSDRAGGGSPLHF
D gene: NA; V gene: TRBV5-4; J gene: TRBJ1-2; clone size: once; CDR3 DNA: TGTGCCAGCAGCCCCTGGACAGTTAGATATGGCTACACCTTC; CDR3 protein: CASSPWTVRYGYTF
D gene: TRBD2; V gene: TRBV24-1; J gene: TRBJ2-7; clone size: NA; CDR3 DNA: TGTGCCACCAGTGACAGCGGGACGGCGAATTCCTACGAGCAGTACTTC; CDR3 protein: CATSDSGTANSYEQYF
D gene: NA; V gene: TRBV21-1; J gene: TRBJ2-5; clone size: NA; CDR3 DNA: TGTGCCAGCAGCAATAGGCCAGGCAAAGCCCAAGAGACCCAGTACTTC; CDR3 protein: CASSNRPGKAQETQYF
D gene: NA; V gene: TRBV18; J gene: TRBJ2-3; clone size: NA; CDR3 DNA: TGTGCCAGCTCACCAACGGGAAGGGGGGGCCCAGATACGCAGTATTTT; CDR3 protein: CASSPTGRGGPDTQYF
D gene: NA; V gene: TRBV29-1; J gene: TRBJ1-4; clone size: NA; CDR3 DNA: TGCAGCGTTGCTCCCCGGGAACGGCCTGAAAAACTGTTTTTT; CDR3 protein: CSVAPRERPEKLFF
D gene: NA; V gene: TRBV5-1; J gene: TRBJ1-1; clone size: NA; CDR3 DNA: TGCGCCAGCAGCTTGGACAGGGTAGCTGAAGCTTTCTTT; CDR3 protein: CASSLDRVAEAFF
D gene: TRBD2; V gene: TRBV7-2; J gene: TRBJ2-1; clone size: NA; CDR3 DNA: TGTGCCAGCAGCTTAGTATCCAGCGGGGGTCCGCAGTCTGAGCAGTTCTTC; CDR3 protein: CASSLVSSGGPQSEQFF
D gene: TRBD1; V gene: TRBV23-1; J gene: TRBJ2-1; clone size: NA; CDR3 DNA: TGCGCCAGCAGTCAATCGCCGGACAGGGTAAACAATGAGCAGTTCTTC; CDR3 protein: CASSQSPDRVNNEQFF
D gene: NA; V gene: TRBV5-1; J gene: TRBJ1-1; clone size: NA; CDR3 DNA: TGCGCCAGCAGCTTACGGGTTGACACTGAAGCTTTCTTT; CDR3 protein: CASSLRVDTEAFF
D gene: TRBD2; V gene: TRBV15; J gene: TRBJ2-3; clone size: once; CDR3 DNA: TGTGCCACCAGCCCGGGGCGGGGGGGCCCCACAGATACGCAGTATTTT; CDR3 protein: CATSPGRGGPTDTQYF
D gene: NA; V gene: TRBV18; J gene: TRBJ1-5; clone size: NA; CDR3 DNA: TGTGCCAGCAACCCCGAGCGCAATCAGCCCCAGCATTTT; CDR3 protein: CASNPERNQPQHF
D gene: TRBD2; V gene: TRBV5-1; J gene: TRBJ2-3; clone size: NA; CDR3 DNA: TGCGCCAGCAGCTTGGAGGTGGCTAGCGGGGTTAGCACAGATACGCAGTATTTT; CDR3 protein: CASSLEVASGVSTDTQYF
D gene: TRBD1; V gene: TRBV6-5; J gene: TRBJ2-7; clone size: NA; CDR3 DNA: TGTGCCAGCAGTTCCGGACAGGGATTCTACGAGCAGTACTTC; CDR3 protein: CASSSGQGFYEQYF
D gene: NA; V gene: TRBV7-3; J gene: TRBJ1-6; clone size: NA; CDR3 DNA: TGTGCCAGCAGCTTAACGAGTCTAAATTCACCCCTCCACTTT; CDR3 protein: CASSLTSLNSPLHF
D gene: TRBD2; V gene: TRBV7-3; J gene: TRBJ2-3; clone size: NA; CDR3 DNA: TGTGCCAGCAGCTTATCTAGCGGGAACACAGATACGCAGTATTTT; CDR3 protein: CASSLSSGNTDTQYF
D gene: TRBD2; V gene: TRBV15; J gene: TRBJ2-3; clone size: NA; CDR3 DNA: TGTGCCACCAGCAGACCTAGCGGGGGGGCACGAGATACGCAGTATTTT; CDR3 protein: CATSRPSGGARDTQYF
D gene: NA; V gene: TRBV7-2; J gene: TRBJ1-2; clone size: NA; CDR3 DNA: TGTGCCAGCAGCCTCACGGGACAATACTATGGCTACACCTTC; CDR3 protein: CASSLTGQYYGYTF
D gene: TRBD2; V gene: TRBV3-1/TRBV3-2; J gene: TRBJ2-1; clone size: NA; CDR3 DNA: TGTGCCAGCAGCCCTGATAGCGGGGTATCCTACAATGAGCAGTTCTTC; CDR3 protein: CASSPDSGVSYNEQFF
D gene: NA; V gene: TRBV7-2; J gene: TRBJ1-2; clone size: NA; CDR3 DNA: TGTGCCAGCAGCTTAGAAACAGGGCAGTATGGCTACACCTTC; CDR3 protein: CASSLETGQYGYTF
D gene: TRBD2; V gene: TRBV10-2; J gene: TRBJ2-1; clone size: NA; CDR3 DNA: TGCGCCAGCACCGAGACTAGCGGGGGGGATGAGCAGTTCTTC; CDR3 protein: CASTETSGGDEQFF
D gene: TRBD1; V gene: TRBV5-4; J gene: TRBJ2-7; clone size: NA; CDR3 DNA: TGTGCCAGCAGCTACCACAGGGGGTTCGAGCAGTACTTC; CDR3 protein: CASSYHRGFEQYF
D gene: TRBD1; V gene: TRBV2; J gene: TRBJ1-2; clone size: NA; CDR3 DNA: TGTGCCAGCTTTACAGGGGACTATGGCTACACCTTC; CDR3 protein: CASFTGDYGYTF
D gene: TRBD1; V gene: TRBV19; J gene: TRBJ1-4; clone size: NA; CDR3 DNA: TGTGCCAGTAGTGGTGGACAGGTCCCTAATGAAAAACTGTTTTTT; CDR3 protein: CASSGGQVPNEKLFF
D gene: NA; V gene: TRBV3-1/TRBV3-2; J gene: TRBJ1-1; clone size: NA; CDR3 DNA: TGTGCCAGCAGCCAAGGAGTAGTAATCCCTGAAGCTTTCTTT; CDR3 protein: CASSQGVVIPEAFF
D gene: TRBD1; V gene: TRBV18; J gene: TRBJ2-2; clone size: NA; CDR3 DNA: TGTGCCACCCCGAGGGACAGGGGGCTTGGAACCGGGGAGCTGTTTTTT; CDR3 protein: CATPRDRGLGTGELFF
D gene: TRBD1; V gene: TRBV6-5; J gene: TRBJ2-7; clone size: NA; CDR3 DNA: TGTGCCAGCAGATTACTCGGACAGGCCTCCTACGAGCAGTACTTC; CDR3 protein: CASRLLGQASYEQYF
D gene: TRBD1; V gene: TRBV5-1; J gene: TRBJ2-2; clone size: once; CDR3 DNA: TGCGCCAGCAGCTCTGGACCAGGACAGGGGGACACCGGGGAGCTGTTTTTT; CDR3 protein: CASSSGPGQGDTGELFF
D gene: TRBD1; V gene: TRBV24-1; J gene: TRBJ1-2; clone size: NA; CDR3 DNA: TGTGCCACCAGTGACAGGGGGACTAACTATGGCTACACCTTC; CDR3 protein: CATSDRGTNYGYTF
D gene: NA; V gene: TRBV5-1; J gene: TRBJ1-1; clone size: NA; CDR3 DNA: TGCGCCAGCAGCTTGGCAGGGGATTGGGACACTGAAGCTTTCTTT; CDR3 protein: CASSLAGDWDTEAFF
D gene: NA; V gene: TRBV28; J gene: TRBJ1-5; clone size: NA; CDR3 DNA: TGTGCCAGTCACCCCGGGGGGTTTGATCAGCCCCAGCATTTT; CDR3 protein: CASHPGGFDQPQHF
D gene: TRBD1; V gene: TRBV6-6; J gene: TRBJ2-7; clone size: once; CDR3 DNA: TGTGCCAGCAGTCGAAGGACAGGGGGTCGAAACCCCTACGAGCAGTACTTC; CDR3 protein: CASSRRTGGRNPYEQYF
D gene: NA; V gene: TRBV6-2/TRBV6-3; J gene: TRBJ1-1; clone size: NA; CDR3 DNA: TGTGCCAGCAGTTCCCTGGGGCGGGGGTACACTGAAGCTTTCTTT; CDR3 protein: CASSSLGRGYTEAFF
D gene: TRBD2; V gene: TRBV5-1; J gene: TRBJ2-3; clone size: NA; CDR3 DNA: TGCGCCAGCAGCTTGGTTATTAGCGGGGGGAACACAGATACGCAGTATTTT; CDR3 protein: CASSLVISGGNTDTQYF
D gene: TRBD2; V gene: TRBV18; J gene: TRBJ2-7; clone size: many; CDR3 DNA: TGTGCCAGCTCACCACCGCGGGGGAAAGGCGAGCAGTACTTC; CDR3 protein: CASSPPRGKGEQYF
D gene: TRBD1; V gene: TRBV4-1; J gene: TRBJ1-6; clone size: NA; CDR3 DNA: TGCGCCAGCAGCCAAGAGGGACAGGGAAATTCACCCCTCCACTTT; CDR3 protein: CASSQEGQGNSPLHF
D gene: NA; V gene: TRBV5-1; J gene: TRBJ2-3; clone size: NA; CDR3 DNA: TGCGCCAGCAGCTTGTTGACAGGCGGGGATACGCAGTATTTT; CDR3 protein: CASSLLTGGDTQYF
D gene: NA; V gene: TRBV20-1; J gene: TRBJ2-2; clone size: once; CDR3 DNA: TGCAGTGCTAGTCCCCCGAGCACGATATCGAACACCGGGGAGCTGTTTTTT; CDR3 protein: CSASPPSTISNTGELFF
D gene: TRBD2; V gene: TRBV4-2; J gene: TRBJ2-3; clone size: NA; CDR3 DNA: TGTGCCAGCAGCCAAGATAGCGGGTTGGGGTCAGATACGCAGTATTTT; CDR3 protein: CASSQDSGLGSDTQYF
D gene: NA; V gene: TRBV18; J gene: TRBJ1-2; clone size: NA; CDR3 DNA: TGTGCCAGCTCACCGGACCAGGGTGGCTATGGCTACACCTTC; CDR3 protein: CASSPDQGGYGYTF
D gene: NA; V gene: TRBV2; J gene: TRBJ1-4; clone size: NA; CDR3 DNA: TGTGCCAGCAGTGAAGGGGGGGGTGAAAAACTGTTTTTT; CDR3 protein: CASSEGGGEKLFF
D gene: NA; V gene: TRBV19; J gene: TRBJ1-1; clone size: few; CDR3 DNA: TGTGCCAGTAGTCTTGACGCAGGGATAGCTTTCTTT; CDR3 protein: CASSLDAGIAFF
D gene: TRBD1; V gene: TRBV18; J gene: TRBJ2-2; clone size: NA; CDR3 DNA: TGTGCCAGCTCATCCGGGACAGGGCACACCGGGGAGCTGTTTTTT; CDR3 protein: CASSSGTGHTGELFF
D gene: NA; V gene: TRBV10-3; J gene: TRBJ2-7; clone size: NA; CDR3 DNA: TGTGCCATCAGCCTAGACAGACGCTACGAGCAGTACTTC; CDR3 protein: CAISLDRRYEQYF
D gene: TRBD1; V gene: TRBV19; J gene: TRBJ2-7; clone size: NA; CDR3 DNA: TGTGCCAGTAGTCTTCGGACAGGGGGCTCCTACGAGCAGTACTTC; CDR3 protein: CASSLRTGGSYEQYF
D gene: TRBD1; V gene: TRBV18; J gene: TRBJ1-2; clone size: NA; CDR3 DNA: TGTGCCAGCTCACTAAATACAGGGGGCTATGGCTACACCTTC; CDR3 protein: CASSLNTGGYGYTF
D gene: NA; V gene: TRBV28; J gene: TRBJ2-7; clone size: NA; CDR3 DNA: TGTGCCAGCAGCTCGCATTCGAGCGGGCTCTCCTACGAGCAGTACTTC; CDR3 protein: CASSSHSSGLSYEQYF
D gene: TRBD1; V gene: TRBV7-9; J gene: TRBJ1-3; clone size: few; CDR3 DNA: TGTGCCAGCAGCTTAGGAGAGGGGGCATGGAGAAACACCATATATTTT; CDR3 protein: CASSLGEGAWRNTIYF
D gene: NA; V gene: TRBV3-1/TRBV3-2; J gene: TRBJ1-1; clone size: few; CDR3 DNA: TGTGCCAGCAGCCCACAGGGTCGCGGCACTGAAGCTTTCTTT; CDR3 protein: CASSPQGRGTEAFF
D gene: TRBD2; V gene: TRBV4-2; J gene: TRBJ2-7; clone size: NA; CDR3 DNA: TGTGCCAGCAGCCAAGATCAGGCGGGGGGGGCCTACGAGCAGTACTTC; CDR3 protein: CASSQDQAGGAYEQYF